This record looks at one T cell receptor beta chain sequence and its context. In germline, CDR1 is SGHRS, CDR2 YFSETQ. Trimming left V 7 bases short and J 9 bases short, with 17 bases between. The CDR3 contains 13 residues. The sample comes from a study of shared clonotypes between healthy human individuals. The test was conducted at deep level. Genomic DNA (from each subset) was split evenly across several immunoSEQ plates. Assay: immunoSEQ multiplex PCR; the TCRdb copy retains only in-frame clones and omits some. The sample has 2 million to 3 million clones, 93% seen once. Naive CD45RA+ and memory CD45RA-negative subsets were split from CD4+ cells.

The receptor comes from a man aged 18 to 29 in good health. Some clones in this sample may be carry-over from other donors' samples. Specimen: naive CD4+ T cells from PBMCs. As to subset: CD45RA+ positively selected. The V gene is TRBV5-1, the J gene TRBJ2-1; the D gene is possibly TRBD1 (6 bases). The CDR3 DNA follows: TGCGCCAGCGGGGAACAGGGCAACATTGAGCAGTTCTTC. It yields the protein CASGEQGNIEQFF.